What follows describes a single T cell receptor beta chain. Its specificity is unknown. Indicated time point: week 35, safety follow-up. In the vaccine, a single dose held 300 ug of the mutant IDH1 20-mer peptide, along with topical imiquimod. Scheduled for weeks 1, 3, 5, 7, 11, 15, 19 and 23, eight vaccinations were given to patients. Clones were read by immunoSEQ multiplex PCR, and TCRdb kept only the in-frame ones, dropping some. The top ten clones hold 4.7% of a sample with fewer than 45,000 clones, around 81% of them seen once. These data originate in a study of a mutant IDH1 vaccine in newly diagnosed glioma. Germline CDR1 SGHVS, CDR2 FNYEAQ. This CDR3 is built from 16 residues. Deletions cut 1 base from V and 0 bases from J, with 10 bases between.

The origin of this receptor is a woman aged 40 to 55 with glioma. Some clones in this sample may be carry-over from other donors' samples. Sequenced here: PBMCs, sampled from a glioma patient whose treatment included an IDH1 peptide vaccine. The chain uses TRBV7-6 and TRBJ1-3; D is unclear. The CDR3 here is CASSLVEGYSGNTIYF. The DNA of the CDR3 is TGTGCCAGCAGCTTAGTTGAGGGCTACTCTGGAAACACCATATATTTT.